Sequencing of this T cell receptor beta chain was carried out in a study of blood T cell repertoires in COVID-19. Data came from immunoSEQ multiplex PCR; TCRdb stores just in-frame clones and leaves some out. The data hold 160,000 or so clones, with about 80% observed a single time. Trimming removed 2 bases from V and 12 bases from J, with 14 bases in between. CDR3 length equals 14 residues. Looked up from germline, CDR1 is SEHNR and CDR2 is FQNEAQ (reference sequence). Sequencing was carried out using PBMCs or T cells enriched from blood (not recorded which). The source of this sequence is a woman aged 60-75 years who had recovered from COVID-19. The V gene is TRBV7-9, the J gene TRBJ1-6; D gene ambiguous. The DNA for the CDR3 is TGTGCCAGCAGCTTAAAAATGGGCCGGTTACCCCTCCACTTT. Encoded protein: CASSLKMGRLPLHF. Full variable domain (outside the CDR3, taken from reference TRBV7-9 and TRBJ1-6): DTGVSQNPRHKITKRGQNVTFRCDPISEHNRLYWYRQTLGQGPEFLTYFQNEAQLEKSRLLSDRFSAERPKGSFSTLEIQRTEQGDSAMYLCASSLKMGRLPLHFGNGTRLTVT.